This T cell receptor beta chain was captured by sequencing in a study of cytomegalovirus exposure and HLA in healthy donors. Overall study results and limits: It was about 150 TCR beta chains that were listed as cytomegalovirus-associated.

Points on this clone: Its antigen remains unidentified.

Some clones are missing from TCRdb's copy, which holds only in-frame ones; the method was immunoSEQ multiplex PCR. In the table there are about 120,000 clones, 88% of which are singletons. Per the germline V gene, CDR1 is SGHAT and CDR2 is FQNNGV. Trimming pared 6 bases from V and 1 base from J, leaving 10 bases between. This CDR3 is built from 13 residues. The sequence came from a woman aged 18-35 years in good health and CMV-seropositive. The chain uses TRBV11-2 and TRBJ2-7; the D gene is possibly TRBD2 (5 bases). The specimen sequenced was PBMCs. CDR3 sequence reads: CASRDTRSYEQYF. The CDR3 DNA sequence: TGTGCCAGCAGAGATACTAGATCCTACGAGCAGTACTTC.